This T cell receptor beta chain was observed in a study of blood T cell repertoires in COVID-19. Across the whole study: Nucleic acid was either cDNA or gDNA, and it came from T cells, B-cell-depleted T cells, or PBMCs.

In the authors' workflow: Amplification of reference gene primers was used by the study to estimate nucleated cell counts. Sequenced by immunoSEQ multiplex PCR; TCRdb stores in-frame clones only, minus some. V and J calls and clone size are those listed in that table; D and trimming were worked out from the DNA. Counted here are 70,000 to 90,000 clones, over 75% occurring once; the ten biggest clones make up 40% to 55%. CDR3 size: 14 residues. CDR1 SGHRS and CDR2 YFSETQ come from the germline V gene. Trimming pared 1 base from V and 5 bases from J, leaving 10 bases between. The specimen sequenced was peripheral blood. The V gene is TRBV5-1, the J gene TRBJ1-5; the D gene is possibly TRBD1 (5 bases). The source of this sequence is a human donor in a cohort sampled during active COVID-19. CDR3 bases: TGCGCCAGCAGCTTGTCAGGGAACGATCAGCCCCAGCATTTT. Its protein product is CASSLSGNDQPQHF.